Listed here are 10 T cell receptor beta chains from one sample, sequenced in a study of blood T cell repertoires in COVID-19 (dated by TCRdb to the early 2020s). The method behind the library was the immunoSEQ multiplex PCR assay. The clones in this table, taken by TCRdb from immuneACCESS, are in-frame only. Not every clone is retained; where verified, under half of the shortfall comes from an unresolved V gene, and the cause of the rest is unknown. The sample table holds some 240,000 clones, of which under 90% were seen once. Clones ranked in the top ten supply 4.1% of the sample. The sequencing input was PBMCs or T cells enriched from blood (not recorded which). The receptor source for this set is a man aged 25 to 45 with acute COVID-19.

This clone is a singleton in its sample. J is TRBJ2-5 and V is TRBV27; D is ambiguous. CDR1 is MNHEY, CDR2 SMNVEV, per germline (reference sequence). The CDR3 is 13 residues long. V dropped 6 bases and J dropped 4 bases, with 12 bases sitting between them. As DNA, the CDR3 is TGTGCCAGCAGCCCTACAGTAAGAGAGACCCAGTACTTC. Protein: CASSPTVRETQYF.

Note on this clone: At one end the junction does not follow the germline gene, possibly because of a read error. The rearrangement joins TRBV5-1 to TRBJ2-3; TRBD1 aligns across 7 bases. Germline V gene lookup returns CDR1 SGHRS and CDR2 YFSETQ. CDR3 length equals 15 residues. CDR3 protein: CASSFDRVKTDTQYF. Written as DNA, the CDR3 is TGTGCCAGCAGTTTCGACAGGGTGAAAACAGATACGCAGTATTTT.

Regarding this clone: Its ends do not fully match the called genes, so a read error is possible. V is TRBV5-1 and J is TRBJ2-2, with D perhaps TRBD1 (6 bases). The CDR3 runs to 16 residues. Germline V gene data show CDR1 as SGHRS and CDR2 as YFSETQ. CDR3 nucleotide sequence: TGTGCCAGCAGCCACCGAGGACAGCCGAACACCGGGGAGCTGTTTTTT. Translated: CASSHRGQPNTGELFF.

This chain joins TRBV21-1 and TRBJ2-1; TRBD2 reflects the table's D call only, with no check against the DNA. TRBV21-1 is marked as a pseudogene. The CDR3 is 16 residues long. The CDR3 coding sequence is TGTGCCAGCATCCCCTTTAGCGGGGGGGCCTACAATGAGCAGTTCTTC. Protein: CASIPFSGGAYNEQFF.

The rearrangement uses TRBV19 and TRBJ2-1; D might be TRBD2 (6 bases). The ends were cut back, 7 bases at V and 0 bases at J, with 16 bases in the middle. Per the germline V gene, CDR1 is LNHDA and CDR2 is SQIVND (reference sequence). This CDR3 region has 16 residues. The CDR3: CASNVAAGSSYNEQFF. As DNA, the CDR3 is TGTGCCAGTAACGTAGCGGCGGGGAGCTCCTACAATGAGCAGTTCTTC. Combining the CDR3 with reference TRBV19 and TRBJ2-1 gives the whole variable domain DGGITQSPKYLFRKEGQNVTLSCEQNLNHDAMYWYRQDPGQGLRLIYYSQIVNDFQKGDIAEGYSVSREKKESFPLTVTSAQKNPTAFYLCASNVAAGSSYNEQFFGPGTRLTVL.

This rearrangement joins TRBV3-1 (or the pseudogene TRBV3-2) to TRBJ1-5, with TRBD1 as a possible D gene (6 bases). Germline-derived CDR1 and CDR2 are LGHDT and YNNKEL (reference sequence). This CDR3 has 14 amino acids. Trimming removed 1 base at V and 2 bases at J, with 6 bases between. The CDR3: CASSQAGGNQPQHF. The CDR3 DNA reads as TGTGCCAGCAGCCAAGCAGGGGGCAATCAGCCCCAGCATTTT.

The chain joins TRBV15 to TRBJ2-1; 9 bases match TRBD2. The CDR3 consists of 18 residues. The J segment lost 8 bases and the V segment lost 1 base, leaving 15 bases of the junction unmatched. From germline, CDR1 is LNHNV and CDR2 YYDKDF (reference sequence). This CDR3 is CATSRVGSGGDRMDEQFF. Here the CDR3 DNA reads TGTGCCACCAGCAGAGTTGGTAGCGGGGGAGACCGTATGGATGAGCAGTTCTTC.

V and J are TRBV6-2 or TRBV6-3 and TRBJ2-7; D gene ambiguous. Trimming removed 5 bases from V and 3 bases from J, with 11 bases in between. The germline gives CDR1 MNHEY, CDR2 SVGEGT. The CDR3 contains 13 residues. The DNA of the CDR3 is TGTGCCAGCAGTCAGACAAGGAACTACGAGCAGTACGTC. This gives the protein CASSQTRNYEQYV.

The J gene is TRBJ2-1, the V gene TRBV14, with D maybe TRBD2 (5 bases). Germline lookup yields CDR1 SGHDN and CDR2 FVKESK. The CDR3 spans 14 residues. Trimming left V 1 base short and J 3 bases short, with 7 bases between. In DNA, the CDR3 is TGTGCCAGCAGCCAAGGGACTCTCTACAATGAGCAGTTCTTC. Encoded protein: CASSQGTLYNEQFF.

The V and J genes are TRBV18 and TRBJ1-1; tentative D call: TRBD1 (5 bases). The V end was cut by 4 bases, the J end by 6 bases, with 21 bases between. Germline V gives CDR1 KGHSH, CDR2 LQKENI. The CDR3 runs to 16 residues. CDR3 sequence reads: CASSLHRAGLVAEAFF. CDR3 nucleotide sequence: TGTGCCAGCTCACTACATCGTGCAGGGCTGGTGGCTGAAGCTTTCTTT.